Listed below are T cell receptor beta chains from one sample, sequenced in a study of blood T cell repertoires in COVID-19. Some clones are missing from TCRdb's copy, which holds only in-frame ones; the method was immunoSEQ multiplex PCR. The sample has about 60,000 clones; about 90% are singletons. Sequencing input: peripheral blood. The source of these receptors is a man aged 55 to 70 with acute or convalescent COVID-19. Both conserved end residues are part of each CDR3. The D gene is left open where the match is weak. The size entry is marked missing in some rows and otherwise reads once, few, many or a size class.

clone size: -
V gene: TRBV6-1
J gene: TRBJ1-4
CDR3 length: 13
D gene: TRBD1
CDR3 protein: CASSETGLEKLFF
CDR3 DNA: TGTGCCAGCAGTGAGACAGGGCTCGAAAAACTGTTTTTT

clone size: -
V gene: TRBV6-5
J gene: TRBJ2-5
CDR3 length: 15
D gene: -
CDR3 protein: CASSYSKSGQETQYF
CDR3 DNA: TGTGCCAGCAGTTACTCGAAAAGCGGGCAAGAGACCCAGTACTTC

clone size: few
V gene: TRBV7-3
J gene: TRBJ2-2
CDR3 length: 19
D gene: TRBD2
CDR3 protein: CASSKRTGRLAGGAGELFF
CDR3 DNA: TGTGCCAGCAGCAAGCGGACAGGGAGACTAGCGGGAGGGGCCGGGGAGCTGTTTTTT

clone size: once
V gene: TRBV7-9
J gene: TRBJ2-7
CDR3 length: 14
D gene: -
CDR3 protein: CASSFQPDSYEQYF
CDR3 DNA: TGTGCCAGCAGCTTTCAGCCGGACAGCTACGAGCAGTACTTC

clone size: -
V gene: TRBV5-5
J gene: TRBJ1-4
CDR3 length: 15
D gene: TRBD1
CDR3 protein: CASSLAGTGGEKLFF
CDR3 DNA: TGTGCCAGCAGCTTGGCCGGGACAGGGGGTGAAAAACTGTTTTTT

clone size: -
V gene: TRBV7-2
J gene: TRBJ1-5
CDR3 length: 16
D gene: -
CDR3 protein: CASSSGAVRSNQPQHF
CDR3 DNA: TGTGCCAGCAGCTCAGGGGCCGTACGGAGCAATCAGCCCCAGCATTTT

clone size: -
V gene: TRBV7-3
J gene: TRBJ1-5
CDR3 length: 17
D gene: -
CDR3 protein: CASSLNHNLAGNQPQHF
CDR3 DNA: TGTGCCAGCAGCTTAAACCATAACTTGGCGGGCAATCAGCCCCAGCATTTT

clone size: -
V gene: TRBV28
J gene: TRBJ1-1
CDR3 length: 12
D gene: -
CDR3 protein: CASTLGVREAFF
CDR3 DNA: TGTGCCAGCACCTTGGGTGTCAGGGAAGCTTTCTTT

clone size: -
V gene: TRBV7-8
J gene: TRBJ1-2
CDR3 length: 16
D gene: TRBD1
CDR3 protein: CASSTRGTGGVFGYTF
CDR3 DNA: TGTGCCAGCAGCACACGGGGGACAGGGGGCGTGTTTGGCTACACCTTC

clone size: once
V gene: TRBV28
J gene: TRBJ1-2
CDR3 length: 13
D gene: TRBD1
CDR3 protein: CASRRQGADGYTF
CDR3 DNA: TGTGCCAGCAGAAGACAGGGGGCGGATGGCTACACCTTC

clone size: -
V gene: TRBV7-9
J gene: TRBJ1-6
CDR3 length: 15
D gene: -
CDR3 protein: CASSPQAIGKSPLHF
CDR3 DNA: TGTGCCAGCAGCCCCCAGGCCATCGGGAAATCACCCCTCCACTTT

clone size: -
V gene: TRBV19
J gene: TRBJ2-6
CDR3 length: 17
D gene: -
CDR3 protein: CASSRADTLSGANVLTF
CDR3 DNA: TGTGCCAGTAGTAGGGCTGACACACTCTCTGGGGCCAACGTCCTGACTTTC

clone size: -
V gene: TRBV7-2
J gene: TRBJ1-1
CDR3 length: 15
D gene: TRBD1
CDR3 protein: CASSLVPTGRTEAFF
CDR3 DNA: TGTGCCAGCAGCTTAGTGCCGACAGGGCGAACTGAAGCTTTCTTT

clone size: -
V gene: TRBV5-1
J gene: TRBJ1-2
CDR3 length: 14
D gene: TRBD1
CDR3 protein: CASSSARGQVGYTF
CDR3 DNA: TGCGCCAGCAGCTCGGCCAGGGGGCAGGTGGGCTACACCTTC

clone size: -
V gene: TRBV5-1
J gene: TRBJ1-3
CDR3 length: 15
D gene: TRBD1
CDR3 protein: CASSSLDRGGNTIYF
CDR3 DNA: TGCGCCAGCAGCTCTCTGGACAGGGGTGGAAACACCATATATTTT

clone size: -
V gene: TRBV7-9
J gene: TRBJ2-2
CDR3 length: 16
D gene: TRBD2
CDR3 protein: CASSGAERGNTGELFF
CDR3 DNA: TGTGCCAGCAGCGGCGCAGAGCGGGGAAACACCGGGGAGCTGTTTTTT

clone size: once
V gene: TRBV6-2/TRBV6-3
J gene: TRBJ2-7
CDR3 length: 14
D gene: -
CDR3 protein: CASSYAGTNYEQYF
CDR3 DNA: TGTGCCAGCAGTTACGCGGGGACCAACTACGAGCAGTACTTC

clone size: -
V gene: TRBV13
J gene: TRBJ2-3
CDR3 length: 16
D gene: TRBD2
CDR3 protein: CASSLGLAGEIYTQYF
CDR3 DNA: TGTGCCAGCAGCTTAGGCCTAGCGGGAGAGATTTATACGCAGTATTTT

clone size: -
V gene: TRBV28
J gene: TRBJ1-1
CDR3 length: 17
D gene: TRBD1
CDR3 protein: CASRGRTGNLLNTEAFF
CDR3 DNA: TGTGCCAGCAGGGGTCGGACAGGAAACCTTTTGAACACTGAAGCTTTCTTT